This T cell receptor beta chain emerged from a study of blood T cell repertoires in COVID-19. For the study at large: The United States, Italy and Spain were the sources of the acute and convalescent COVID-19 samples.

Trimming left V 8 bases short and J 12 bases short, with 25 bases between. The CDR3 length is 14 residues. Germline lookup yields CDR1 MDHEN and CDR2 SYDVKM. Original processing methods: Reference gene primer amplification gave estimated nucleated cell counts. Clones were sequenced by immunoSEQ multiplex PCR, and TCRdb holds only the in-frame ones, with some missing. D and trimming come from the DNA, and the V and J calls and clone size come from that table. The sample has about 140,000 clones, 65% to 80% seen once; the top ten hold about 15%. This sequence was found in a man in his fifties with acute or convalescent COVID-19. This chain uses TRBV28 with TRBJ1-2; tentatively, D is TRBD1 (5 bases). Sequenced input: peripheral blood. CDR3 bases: TGTGCCAGCCTCAGCAGTTTCTACGGCGGGACGGACACCTTC. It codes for CASLSSFYGGTDTF.